This is a list of T cell receptor beta chains from one sample in a study of T cell changes during pregnancy in multiple sclerosis. Profiling relied on immunoSEQ multiplex PCR, and the TCRdb table lists in-frame clones only, not all of them. The table includes 25,000 to 35,000 clones, over 75% detected once. The sequencing here drew on CD8+ T cells from peripheral blood mononuclear cells, taken in the second trimester of pregnancy. Receptor source: a female donor with multiple sclerosis, enrolled in a pregnancy study. Both conserved end residues are part of each CDR3. Each record gives: D gene, J gene, clone size, V gene, CDR3 protein, CDR3 DNA. A D gene is named only where the DNA matches it firmly. The size entry is marked missing in some rows and otherwise reads once, few, many or a size class.

D: NA; J: TRBJ2-6; size: NA; V: TRBV7-9; CDR3: CASSQQGSGANVLTF; DNA: TGTGCCAGCAGCCAACAGGGCTCTGGGGCCAACGTCCTGACTTTC
D: NA; J: TRBJ2-7; size: NA; V: TRBV30; CDR3: CAWSPHNKEGREQYF; DNA: TGTGCCTGGAGTCCGCATAACAAGGAGGGCAGGGAGCAGTACTTC
D: NA; J: TRBJ2-5; size: NA; V: TRBV5-4; CDR3: CASIGRGTQYF; DNA: TGTGCCAGCATAGGCCGAGGAACCCAGTACTTC
D: NA; J: TRBJ2-2; size: NA; V: TRBV5-6; CDR3: CASSGDRAHTGELFF; DNA: TGTGCCAGCAGCGGCGACAGAGCCCACACCGGGGAGCTGTTTTTT
D: NA; J: TRBJ2-5; size: NA; V: TRBV27; CDR3: CASSFYAGQETQYF; DNA: TGTGCCAGCAGTTTTTACGCGGGGCAAGAGACCCAGTACTTC
D: TRBD2; J: TRBJ2-7; size: NA; V: TRBV5-4; CDR3: CASTTGAGPGEQYF; DNA: TGTGCCAGCACCACAGGAGCGGGGCCGGGGGAGCAGTACTTC
D: TRBD1; J: TRBJ2-1; size: once; V: TRBV7-8; CDR3: CASSFASTGGRNEQFF; DNA: TGTGCCAGCAGCTTCGCGTCTACAGGGGGTCGGAATGAGCAGTTCTTC
D: TRBD1; J: TRBJ1-4; size: NA; V: TRBV5-1; CDR3: CASSSSGQDNEKLFF; DNA: TGCGCCAGCAGCTCGTCAGGACAGGATAATGAAAAACTGTTTTTT
D: TRBD1; J: TRBJ1-1; size: NA; V: TRBV7-9; CDR3: CASSNQTGAMNTEAFF; DNA: TGTGCCAGCAGTAACCAGACAGGGGCTATGAACACTGAAGCTTTCTTT
D: TRBD1; J: TRBJ2-7; size: NA; V: TRBV4-1; CDR3: CASSQPGTGNEQYF; DNA: TGCGCCAGCAGCCAACCCGGGACAGGGAACGAGCAGTACTTC
D: NA; J: TRBJ2-3; size: NA; V: TRBV7-8; CDR3: CASSSYSDTQYF; DNA: TGTGCCAGCAGCTCCTATTCAGATACGCAGTATTTT
D: TRBD1; J: TRBJ1-4; size: once; V: TRBV4-2; CDR3: CASSPGTGGNEKLFF; DNA: TGTGCCAGCAGCCCCGGGACAGGGGGTAATGAAAAACTGTTTTTT
D: TRBD2; J: TRBJ2-7; size: NA; V: TRBV6-1; CDR3: CASRGGAYEQYF; DNA: TGTGCCAGCAGGGGGGGGGCCTACGAGCAGTACTTC
D: TRBD2; J: TRBJ2-7; size: NA; V: TRBV9; CDR3: CASSVGTSGVYEQYF; DNA: TGTGCCAGCAGCGTAGGGACTAGCGGGGTTTACGAGCAGTACTTC
D: TRBD1; J: TRBJ2-7; size: NA; V: TRBV7-9; CDR3: CASSLTGQGAKYEQYF; DNA: TGTGCCAGCAGCTTAACTGGACAGGGCGCAAAGTACGAGCAGTACTTC
D: TRBD1; J: TRBJ2-7; size: NA; V: TRBV12-5; CDR3: CASVGTGYYEQYF; DNA: TGTGCTAGTGTGGGGACAGGCTATTACGAGCAGTACTTC
D: NA; J: TRBJ2-7; size: NA; V: TRBV27; CDR3: CASSFEGYEQYF; DNA: TGTGCCAGCAGTTTTGAGGGCTACGAGCAGTACTTC
D: NA; J: TRBJ2-2; size: NA; V: TRBV28; CDR3: CASSPRVNTGELFF; DNA: TGTGCCAGCAGCCCGCGGGTGAACACCGGGGAGCTGTTTTTT
D: TRBD1; J: TRBJ1-2; size: NA; V: TRBV27; CDR3: CASSGTGGLYGYTF; DNA: TGTGCCAGCTCCGGGACAGGGGGCCTCTATGGCTACACCTTC
D: TRBD1; J: TRBJ2-1; size: few; V: TRBV9; CDR3: CASSPGQGVINEQFF; DNA: TGTGCCAGCAGCCCAGGACAGGGAGTAATCAATGAGCAGTTCTTC
D: TRBD2; J: TRBJ2-3; size: NA; V: TRBV2; CDR3: CASGLASDTQYF; DNA: TGTGCCAGCGGACTAGCGTCGGATACGCAGTATTTT
D: TRBD1; J: TRBJ2-7; size: NA; V: TRBV2; CDR3: CASTGQGTYEQYF; DNA: TGTGCCAGCACGGGACAGGGTACTTACGAGCAGTACTTC
D: TRBD2; J: TRBJ2-7; size: NA; V: TRBV19; CDR3: CASSTRLALSYEQYF; DNA: TGTGCCAGTAGTACTCGACTAGCGCTGTCCTACGAGCAGTACTTC
D: NA; J: TRBJ2-4; size: NA; V: TRBV5-1; CDR3: CASSLISGAKNIQYF; DNA: TGCGCCAGCAGCTTGATCTCGGGGGCCAAAAACATTCAGTACTTC
D: NA; J: TRBJ2-3; size: NA; V: TRBV5-4; CDR3: CASSLVSTSTDTQYF; DNA: TGTGCCAGCAGCTTGGTGTCGACTAGCACAGATACGCAGTATTTT
D: TRBD1; J: TRBJ1-1; size: NA; V: TRBV7-6; CDR3: CASSPRTGMNTEAFF; DNA: TGTGCCAGCAGCCCTCGGACAGGGATGAACACTGAAGCTTTCTTT
D: NA; J: TRBJ1-6; size: NA; V: TRBV6-1; CDR3: CASSENGGARGDSPLHF; DNA: TGTGCCAGCAGTGAAAATGGCGGGGCCCGGGGAGATTCACCCCTCCACTTT
D: NA; J: TRBJ1-2; size: NA; V: TRBV27; CDR3: CASSPGGWGYTF; DNA: TGTGCCAGCAGTCCCGGGGGATGGGGCTACACCTTC
D: NA; J: TRBJ1-1; size: NA; V: TRBV11-2; CDR3: CASSLGPLNTEAFF; DNA: TGTGCCAGCAGCTTGGGGCCCTTGAACACTGAAGCTTTCTTT
D: NA; J: TRBJ2-7; size: NA; V: TRBV7-9; CDR3: CASSPDSFREQYF; DNA: TGTGCCAGCAGCCCGGACTCATTTCGGGAGCAGTACTTC
D: NA; J: TRBJ2-2; size: medium-sized; V: TRBV7-9; CDR3: CASNSLHGPGELFF; DNA: TGTGCCAGCAACTCTCTTCATGGGCCCGGGGAGCTGTTTTTT
D: TRBD2; J: TRBJ2-7; size: NA; V: TRBV7-9; CDR3: CASSSGPSGSTYEQYF; DNA: TGTGCCAGCAGCTCGGGGCCTAGCGGGTCTACCTACGAGCAGTACTTC
D: TRBD2; J: TRBJ2-3; size: NA; V: TRBV30; CDR3: CAWSVPQRELDTQYF; DNA: TGTGCCTGGAGTGTACCCCAGCGGGAGTTAGATACGCAGTATTTT
D: NA; J: TRBJ2-2; size: NA; V: TRBV11-2; CDR3: CASSLILAGELFF; DNA: TGTGCCAGCAGCTTAATTCTAGCCGGGGAGCTGTTTTTT
D: TRBD1; J: TRBJ1-4; size: NA; V: TRBV28; CDR3: CASRDRTGYFATNEKLFF; DNA: TGTGCCAGCAGGGATCGGACAGGCTACTTTGCAACTAATGAAAAACTGTTTTTT
D: NA; J: TRBJ2-7; size: NA; V: TRBV7-6; CDR3: CASSLGRGSYEQYF; DNA: TGTGCCAGCAGCTTAGGGAGAGGGTCCTACGAGCAGTACTTC
D: TRBD1; J: TRBJ1-4; size: NA; V: TRBV2; CDR3: CASMGQSAEKLFF; DNA: TGTGCCAGCATGGGACAGTCCGCTGAAAAACTGTTTTTT
D: NA; J: TRBJ2-3; size: NA; V: TRBV6-6; CDR3: CASTTPGETAQYF; DNA: TGTGCCAGCACTACCCCGGGGGAGACTGCGCAGTATTTT
D: TRBD1; J: TRBJ2-7; size: NA; V: TRBV4-2; CDR3: CASSHGTGSYEQYF; DNA: TGTGCCAGCAGCCACGGGACAGGCTCCTACGAGCAGTACTTC
D: NA; J: TRBJ1-1; size: few; V: TRBV11-3; CDR3: CASSNRTGDLDTEAFF; DNA: TGTGCCAGCAGCAATAGGACCGGGGATTTGGACACTGAAGCTTTCTTT
D: NA; J: TRBJ2-7; size: NA; V: TRBV4-1; CDR3: CASSQVLGEDYEQYF; DNA: TGCGCCAGCAGCCAAGTATTGGGGGAGGACTACGAGCAGTACTTC
D: TRBD1; J: TRBJ2-7; size: NA; V: TRBV9; CDR3: CASSVGRDRVFDEQYF; DNA: TGTGCCAGCAGCGTAGGGAGAGACAGGGTCTTCGACGAGCAGTACTTC
D: NA; J: TRBJ1-1; size: once; V: TRBV19; CDR3: CASKHRTNTEAFF; DNA: TGTGCCAGTAAGCACAGAACGAACACTGAAGCTTTCTTT
D: TRBD1; J: TRBJ2-1; size: NA; V: TRBV5-5; CDR3: CASSLGQGVSYNEQFF; DNA: TGTGCCAGCAGCTTGGGCCAGGGGGTTTCCTACAATGAGCAGTTCTTC
D: NA; J: TRBJ2-5; size: NA; V: TRBV4-2; CDR3: CASSQDWAGNQETQYF; DNA: TGTGCCAGCAGCCAAGATTGGGCAGGGAACCAAGAGACCCAGTACTTC
D: NA; J: TRBJ1-1; size: NA; V: TRBV4-2; CDR3: CASSQDPYGMNTEAFF; DNA: TGTGCCAGCAGCCAAGATCCCTACGGGATGAACACTGAAGCTTTCTTT
D: NA; J: TRBJ2-7; size: NA; V: TRBV7-9; CDR3: CASSLAPQEQYF; DNA: TGTGCCAGCAGCTTAGCTCCACAGGAGCAGTACTTC
D: NA; J: TRBJ1-1; size: NA; V: TRBV29-1; CDR3: CSVESPGEGTEAFF; DNA: TGCAGCGTTGAATCACCCGGGGAGGGCACTGAAGCTTTCTTT
D: NA; J: TRBJ2-7; size: NA; V: TRBV7-9; CDR3: CASTKSAQVSYEQYF; DNA: TGTGCCAGTACCAAATCCGCACAGGTCTCCTACGAGCAGTACTTC
D: TRBD1; J: TRBJ1-5; size: NA; V: TRBV19; CDR3: CASSLGQGNQPQHF; DNA: TGTGCCAGTAGTCTGGGACAGGGGAATCAGCCCCAGCATTTT
D: NA; J: TRBJ2-1; size: NA; V: TRBV7-9; CDR3: CASSSDSYNEQFF; DNA: TGTGCCAGCAGCTCGGACAGCTACAATGAGCAGTTCTTC
D: NA; J: TRBJ2-7; size: NA; V: TRBV9; CDR3: CASSVGPAETYEQYF; DNA: TGTGCCAGCAGCGTAGGCCCGGCGGAAACCTACGAGCAGTACTTC
D: TRBD1; J: TRBJ2-1; size: NA; V: TRBV5-1; CDR3: CASSLGTGVHNEQFF; DNA: TGCGCCAGCAGCCTCGGGACAGGGGTCCACAATGAGCAGTTCTTC